This paragraph reports one T cell receptor beta chain. The sample originates from a study of control samples from healthy donors and cancer patients. Assay used: immunoSEQ multiplex PCR; TCRdb lists only in-frame clones, some missing. The sample yields about 150,000 clones, 80% to 95% seen once. The V gene's germline CDR1 is SGHRS and CDR2 YFSETQ. This CDR3 contains 21 residues. With V trimmed by 2 bases and J by 1 base, 17 bases remained unmatched. The specimen was blood. The genes are TRBV5-1 and TRBJ2-1; 11 bases are shared with TRBD2. This clonotype was obtained from a young man in good health. In nucleotides, the CDR3 is TGCGCCAGCAGCTTTCCGTTAGGGCTAGCGGGGGGACTAAGGTCCTACAATGAGCAGTTCTTC. It codes for CASSFPLGLAGGLRSYNEQFF. The whole variable domain, remainder taken from reference TRBV5-1 and TRBJ2-1, is KAGVTQTPRYLIKTRGQQVTLSCSPISGHRSVSWYQQTPGQGLQFLFEYFSETQRNKGNFPGRFSGRQFSNSRSEMNVSTLELGDSALYLCASSFPLGLAGGLRSYNEQFFGPGTRLTVL.